This TCR beta chain originates from a study of shared clonotypes between healthy human individuals. Every subset had its genomic DNA shared out evenly among several immunoSEQ plates. Replicate PCRs for unsorted PBMC used 300 ng DNA (approximately 30,000 T cell genomes). The assay was immunoSEQ multiplex PCR, and TCRdb's table has in-frame clones only and misses some. The sample lists a few hundred thousand clones; roughly 78% were seen once. Adults of Caucasian background living in Nashville, Tennessee made up all donors. For unsorted samples, genomic DNA was extracted from tens of millions of PBMCs. CDR1 is LGHNA, CDR2 YNFKEQ, per germline. The CDR3 is 17 residues long. Unmatched junction bases numbered 10, after V lost 0 bases and J lost 6 bases.

The source is a woman aged 35 to 49 in good health. Some clones in this sample may be carry-over from other donors' samples. The chain employs TRBV4-2 and TRBJ2-4; 8 bases line up with TRBD2. Sample: PBMCs. In DNA, the CDR3 is TGTGCCAGCAGCCAAGATCCTGCTTTAGCGGGACTAAACATTCAGTACTTC. Translation: CASSQDPALAGLNIQYF.